These 12 T cell receptor beta chains came from one sample sequenced in a study of T cell repertoires in cytomegalovirus infection. TCRdb re-called the reads through MiXCR, storing one row per CDR3 protein. This table has around 250,000 distinct CDR3 sequences, about a sixth appearing once. Source material: CD8+ T cells from PBMCs. All receptors come from a human donor in good health (CMV status not recorded). Some clones in this sample may be carry-over from other donors' samples.

At least ten counts were recorded for this clonotype. The genes are TRBV12-3 or TRBV12-4 and TRBJ2-5; perhaps TRBD2 as D (5 bases). The CDR3 spans 15 residues. Between the trimmed V and J ends, which lost 6 bases and 3 bases, there was a span of 17 bases. CDR3 nucleotide sequence: TGTGCCAGCAGCCCTGAGGTGTGGGGAGAAGAGACCCAGTACTTC. Translation gives CASSPEVWGEETQYF.

This clonotype was seen a few times. V is TRBV28 and J is TRBJ2-3; D is uncertain. CDR1 MDHEN and CDR2 SYDVKM come from the germline V gene. CDR3 length: 16 residues. Trimming shortened V by 6 bases and J by 3 bases, and 19 bases separated the two germline ends. CDR3 sequence (DNA): TGTGCCAGCAGCCAAGTTTCACCGACGTGGACAGATACGCAGTATTTT. The encoded protein is CASSQVSPTWTDTQYF.

The chain is built from TRBV29-1 and TRBJ1-1, with 12 nucleotides matching TRBD1. Per germline, CDR1 SQVTM and CDR2 ANQGSEA. The CDR3 runs to 13 residues. V gave up 6 bases and J gave up 8 bases; unmatched junction bases: 7. This chain's CDR3 is CSVSGTGGREAFF. The CDR3 nucleotides are TGCAGCGTGTCCGGGACAGGGGGCAGGGAAGCTTTCTTT.

This clonotype was observed a handful of times. The chain carries TRBV6-2 or TRBV6-3 and TRBJ2-1, with D possibly being TRBD2 (6 bases). The CDR3 is made up of 15 amino acids. The V end lost 6 bases, the J end lost 2 bases, and 14 bases lay between the germline ends. Germline loops: CDR1 MNHEY, CDR2 SVGEGT. The CDR3 DNA is TGTGCCAGCAGCCTCGGGGGTTTTCCCTACAATGAGCAGTTCTTC. As protein: CASSLGGFPYNEQFF.

The V and J genes are TRBV25-1 and TRBJ1-6; maybe TRBD1 (5 bases). The CDR3 totals 14 residues. Germline V gene data show CDR1 as MGHDK and CDR2 as SYGVNS. The V gene lost 2 bases and the J gene lost 16 bases, with 18 bases spanning the gap. The CDR3 nucleotides read TGTGCCAGCAGTGAAGGGACCCCGGTCGTAACACTCCACTTT. The encoded protein is CASSEGTPVVTLHF. The full variable domain, rest sourced from reference TRBV25-1 and TRBJ1-6, is EADIYQTPRYLVIGTGKKITLECSQTMGHDKMYWYQQDPGMELHLIHYSYGVNSTEKGDLSSESTVSRIRTEHFPLTLESARPSHTSQYLCASSEGTPVVTLHFGNGTRLTVT.

Comment on this clonotype: A much larger clone is a single base away; this may be a read error. The chain is built from TRBV20-1 and TRBJ2-2; 9 bases match TRBD1. From germline, CDR1 is DFQATT and CDR2 SNEGSKA (reference sequence). The CDR3 is 17 amino acids. The CDR3 DNA reads as TGCAGTGCTAGAGAACTCGGGACAGGGTCTGGCACCAGGGAGCTGTTTTTT. This gives the protein CSARELGTGSGTRELFF.

The gene calls are TRBV29-1 and TRBJ2-7; 11 bases line up with TRBD2. CDR3 length equals 16 residues. Germline CDR1 SQVTM, CDR2 ANQGSEA. V was clipped by 2 bases and J by 0 bases; unmatched bases: 6. CDR3 in amino acids: CSVEFASGGNSYEQYF. Written as DNA, the CDR3 is TGCAGCGTTGAATTTGCTAGCGGGGGGAACTCCTACGAGCAGTACTTC.

This clonotype was detected many times. The chain employs TRBV7-2 and TRBJ2-3; 9 bases map to TRBD1. Germline V gene lookup returns CDR1 SGHTA and CDR2 FQGNSA. V dropped 5 bases and J dropped 2; count of bases not matched to a gene: 8. CDR3 size: 16 residues. The CDR3: CASSRLGTGPTDTQYF. CDR3 nucleotides: TGTGCCAGCAGCCGCCTTGGGACAGGGCCCACAGATACGCAGTATTTT.

The gene calls are TRBV28 and TRBJ1-2, with 7 bases lining up with TRBD1. The CDR3 extends over 17 amino acids. The germline CDR1 and CDR2 sequences are MDHEN and SYDVKM. V lost 3 bases, J lost 3 bases, and 13 bases stayed unmatched. CDR3: CASSFTLQSTGHYGYTF. The CDR3 DNA follows: TGTGCCAGCAGTTTCACACTCCAATCGACAGGGCACTATGGCTACACCTTC.

This clonotype was counted a few times. CDR3 loop: CATRKGSGNTEAFF. The DNA of the CDR3 is TGTGCCACCAGAAAAGGAAGCGGGAACACTGAAGCTTTCTTT. The rearrangement links TRBV15 to TRBJ1-1, with D unclear. This CDR3 contains 14 residues. The V and J ends lost 6 bases and 1 base respectively, with 12 bases between them. CDR1 LNHNV and CDR2 YYDKDF come from the germline V gene (reference sequence).

V and J are TRBV12-3 or TRBV12-4 and TRBJ2-2, with 7 bases aligning to TRBD2. J was trimmed by 4 bases and V by 7 bases; bases with no gene match: 9. The CDR3 has 15 residues. CDR3 protein: CASISGGPSTGELFF. The CDR3 nucleotides are TGTGCCAGCATCTCGGGGGGACCGAGCACCGGGGAGCTGTTTTTT.

This clonotype was seen a handful of times. For the CDR3, the DNA is TGTGCCAGCAGCCAAAATTCCGGCCTGCGAATCTACGAGCAGTACTTC. The encoded protein is CASSQNSGLRIYEQYF. The rearrangement links TRBV5-6 to TRBJ2-7; D gene unclear. The ends were cut back, 4 bases at V and 3 bases at J, with 20 bases in the middle. This CDR3 contains 16 residues. Per germline, CDR1 SGHDT and CDR2 YYEEEE.